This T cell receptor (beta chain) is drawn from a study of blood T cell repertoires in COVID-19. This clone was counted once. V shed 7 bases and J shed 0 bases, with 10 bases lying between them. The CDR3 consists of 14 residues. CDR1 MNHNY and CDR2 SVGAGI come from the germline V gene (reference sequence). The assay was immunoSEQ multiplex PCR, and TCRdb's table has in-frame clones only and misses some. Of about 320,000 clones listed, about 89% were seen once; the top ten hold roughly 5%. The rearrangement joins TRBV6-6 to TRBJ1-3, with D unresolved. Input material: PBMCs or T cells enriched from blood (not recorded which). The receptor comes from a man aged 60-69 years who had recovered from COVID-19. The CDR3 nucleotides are TGTGCCAGCACCCCGACGGGCTCTGGAAACACCATATATTTT. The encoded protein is CASTPTGSGNTIYF.